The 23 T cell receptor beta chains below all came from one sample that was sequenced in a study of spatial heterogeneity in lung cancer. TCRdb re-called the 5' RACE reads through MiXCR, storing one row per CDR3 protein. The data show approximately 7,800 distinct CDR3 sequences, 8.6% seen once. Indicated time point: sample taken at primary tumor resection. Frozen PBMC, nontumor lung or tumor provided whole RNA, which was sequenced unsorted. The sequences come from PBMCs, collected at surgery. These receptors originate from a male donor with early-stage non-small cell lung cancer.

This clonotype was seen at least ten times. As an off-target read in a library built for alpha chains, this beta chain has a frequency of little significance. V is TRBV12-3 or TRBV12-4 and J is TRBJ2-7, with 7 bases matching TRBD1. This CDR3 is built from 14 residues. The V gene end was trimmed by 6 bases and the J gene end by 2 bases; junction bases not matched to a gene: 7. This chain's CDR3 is CASRPNRGPYEQYF. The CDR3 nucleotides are TGTGCCAGCAGACCCAACAGGGGCCCCTACGAGCAGTACTTC.

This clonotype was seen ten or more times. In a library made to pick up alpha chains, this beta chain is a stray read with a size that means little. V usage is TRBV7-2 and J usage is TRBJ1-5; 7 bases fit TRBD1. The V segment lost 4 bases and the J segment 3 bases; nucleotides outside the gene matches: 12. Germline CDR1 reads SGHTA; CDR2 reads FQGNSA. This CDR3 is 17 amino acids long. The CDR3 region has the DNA TGTGCCAGCAGCTCGACTCGACAGGGCCGGTACAATCAGCCCCAGCATTTT. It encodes CASSSTRQGRYNQPQHF.

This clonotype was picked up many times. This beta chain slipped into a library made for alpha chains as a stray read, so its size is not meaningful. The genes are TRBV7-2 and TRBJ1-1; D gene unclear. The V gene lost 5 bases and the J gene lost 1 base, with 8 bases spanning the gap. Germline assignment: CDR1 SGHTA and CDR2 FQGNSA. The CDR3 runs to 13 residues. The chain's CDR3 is CASSTQENTEAFF. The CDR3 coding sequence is TGTGCCAGCAGCACACAAGAGAACACTGAAGCTTTCTTT. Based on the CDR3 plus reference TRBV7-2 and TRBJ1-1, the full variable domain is GAGVSQSPSNKVTEKGKDVELRCDPISGHTALYWYRQSLGQGLEFLIYFQGNSAPDKSGLPSDRFSAERTGGSVSTLTIQRTQQEDSAVYLCASSTQENTEAFFGQGTRLTVV.

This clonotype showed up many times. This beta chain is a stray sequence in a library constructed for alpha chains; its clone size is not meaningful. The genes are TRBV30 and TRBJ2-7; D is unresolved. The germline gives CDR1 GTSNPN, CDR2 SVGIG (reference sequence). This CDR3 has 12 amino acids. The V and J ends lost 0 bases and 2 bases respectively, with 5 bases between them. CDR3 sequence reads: CAWSVFPYEQYF. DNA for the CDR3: TGTGCCTGGAGTGTATTTCCCTACGAGCAGTACTTC.

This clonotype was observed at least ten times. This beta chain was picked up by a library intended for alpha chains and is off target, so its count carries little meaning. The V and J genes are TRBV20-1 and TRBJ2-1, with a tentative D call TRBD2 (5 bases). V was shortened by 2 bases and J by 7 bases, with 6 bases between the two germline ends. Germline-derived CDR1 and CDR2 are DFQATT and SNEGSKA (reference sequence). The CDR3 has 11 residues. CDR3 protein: CSARTSNEQFF. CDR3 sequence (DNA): TGCAGTGCTAGAACTAGTAATGAGCAGTTCTTC.

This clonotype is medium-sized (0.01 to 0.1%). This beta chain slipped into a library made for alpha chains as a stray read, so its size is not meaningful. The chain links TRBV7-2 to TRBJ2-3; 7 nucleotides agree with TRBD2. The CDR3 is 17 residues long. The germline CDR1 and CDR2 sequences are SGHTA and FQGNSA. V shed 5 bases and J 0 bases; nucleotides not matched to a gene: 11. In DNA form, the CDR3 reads TGTGCCAGCAGCCCCGCCCACTGGGGGGGGAGCACAGATACGCAGTATTTT. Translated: CASSPAHWGGSTDTQYF.

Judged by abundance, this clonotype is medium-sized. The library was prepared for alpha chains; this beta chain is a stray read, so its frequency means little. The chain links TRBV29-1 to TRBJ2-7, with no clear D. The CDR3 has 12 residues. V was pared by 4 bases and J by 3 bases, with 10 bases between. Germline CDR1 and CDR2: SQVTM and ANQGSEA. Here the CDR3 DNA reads TGCAGCGTTGTAGGCACCATCTACGAGCAGTACTTC. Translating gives CSVVGTIYEQYF.

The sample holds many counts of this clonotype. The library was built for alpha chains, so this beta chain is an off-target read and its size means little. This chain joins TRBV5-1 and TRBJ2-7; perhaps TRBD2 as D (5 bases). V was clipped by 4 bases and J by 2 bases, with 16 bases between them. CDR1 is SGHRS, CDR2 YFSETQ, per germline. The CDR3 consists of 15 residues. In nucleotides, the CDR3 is TGCGCCAGCAGCCCGAGTCGGGGAGAAACCTACGAGCAGTACTTC. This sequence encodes CASSPSRGETYEQYF.

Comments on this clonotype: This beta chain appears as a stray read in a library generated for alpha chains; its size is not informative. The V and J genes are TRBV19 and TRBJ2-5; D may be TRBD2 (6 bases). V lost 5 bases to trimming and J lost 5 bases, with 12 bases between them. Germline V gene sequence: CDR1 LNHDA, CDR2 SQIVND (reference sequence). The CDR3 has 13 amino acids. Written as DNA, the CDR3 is TGTGCCAGTAGTTTAGCGGCCGAGGAGACCCAGTACTTC. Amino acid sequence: CASSLAAEETQYF.

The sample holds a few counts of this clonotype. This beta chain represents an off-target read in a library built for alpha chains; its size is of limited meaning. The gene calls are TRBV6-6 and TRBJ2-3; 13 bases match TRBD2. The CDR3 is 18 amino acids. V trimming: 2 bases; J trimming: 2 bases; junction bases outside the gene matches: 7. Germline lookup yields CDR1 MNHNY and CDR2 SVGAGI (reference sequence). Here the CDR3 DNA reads TGTGCCAGCAGTTACGACGAACTAGCGGGAGGGCCCACAGATACGCAGTATTTT. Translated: CASSYDELAGGPTDTQYF.

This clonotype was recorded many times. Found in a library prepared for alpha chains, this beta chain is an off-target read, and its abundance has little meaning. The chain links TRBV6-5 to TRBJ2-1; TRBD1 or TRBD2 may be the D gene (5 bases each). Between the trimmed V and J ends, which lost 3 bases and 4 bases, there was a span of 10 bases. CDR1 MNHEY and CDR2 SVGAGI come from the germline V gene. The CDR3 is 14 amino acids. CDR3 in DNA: TGTGCCAGCAGTTATAGGGACGGGTACAATGAGCAGTTCTTC. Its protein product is CASSYRDGYNEQFF.

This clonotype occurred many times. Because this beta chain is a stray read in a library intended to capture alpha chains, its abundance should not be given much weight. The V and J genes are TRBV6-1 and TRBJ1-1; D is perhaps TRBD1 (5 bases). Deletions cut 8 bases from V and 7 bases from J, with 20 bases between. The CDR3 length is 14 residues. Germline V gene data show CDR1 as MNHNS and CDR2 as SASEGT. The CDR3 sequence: CASGDSGTIVEAFF. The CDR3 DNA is TGTGCCAGCGGAGACTCCGGGACGATAGTTGAAGCTTTCTTT.

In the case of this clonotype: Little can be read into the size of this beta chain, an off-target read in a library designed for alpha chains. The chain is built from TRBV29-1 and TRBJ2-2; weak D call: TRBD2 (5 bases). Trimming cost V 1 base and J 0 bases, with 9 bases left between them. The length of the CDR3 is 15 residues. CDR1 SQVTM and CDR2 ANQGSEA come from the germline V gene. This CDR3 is CSVEGLASNTGELFF. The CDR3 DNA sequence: TGCAGCGTTGAAGGGCTAGCCTCGAACACCGGGGAGCTGTTTTTT.

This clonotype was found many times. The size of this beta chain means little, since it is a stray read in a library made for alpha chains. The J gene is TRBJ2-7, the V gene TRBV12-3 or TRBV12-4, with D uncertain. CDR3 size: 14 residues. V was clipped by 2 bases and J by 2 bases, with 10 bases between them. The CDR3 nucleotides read TGTGCCAGCAGTTTAATCGGCTACCCCTACGAGCAGTACTTC. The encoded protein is CASSLIGYPYEQYF.

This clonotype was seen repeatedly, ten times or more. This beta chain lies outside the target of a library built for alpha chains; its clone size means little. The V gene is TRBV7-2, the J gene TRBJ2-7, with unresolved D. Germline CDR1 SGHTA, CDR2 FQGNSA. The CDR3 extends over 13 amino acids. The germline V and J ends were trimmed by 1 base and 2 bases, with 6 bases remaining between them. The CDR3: CASSLGIAYEQYF. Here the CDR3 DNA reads TGTGCCAGCAGCTTAGGGATAGCCTACGAGCAGTACTTC.

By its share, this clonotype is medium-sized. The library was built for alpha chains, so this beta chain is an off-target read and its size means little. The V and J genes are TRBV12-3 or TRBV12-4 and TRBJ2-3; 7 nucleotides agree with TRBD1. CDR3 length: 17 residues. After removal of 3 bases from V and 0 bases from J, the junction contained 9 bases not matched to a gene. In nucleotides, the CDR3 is TGTGCCAGCAGTTTGGGACAGAGCCCTTCTAGCACAGATACGCAGTATTTT. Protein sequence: CASSLGQSPSSTDTQYF.

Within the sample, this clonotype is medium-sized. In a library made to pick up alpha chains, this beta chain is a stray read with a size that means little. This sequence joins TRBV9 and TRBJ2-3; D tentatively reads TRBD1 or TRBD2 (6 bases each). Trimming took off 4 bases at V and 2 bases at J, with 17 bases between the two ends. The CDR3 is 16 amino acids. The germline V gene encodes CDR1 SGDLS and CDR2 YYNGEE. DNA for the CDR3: TGTGCCAGCAGCCCCCGGGGGCCCCCCCACACAGATACGCAGTATTTT. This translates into CASSPRGPPHTDTQYF.

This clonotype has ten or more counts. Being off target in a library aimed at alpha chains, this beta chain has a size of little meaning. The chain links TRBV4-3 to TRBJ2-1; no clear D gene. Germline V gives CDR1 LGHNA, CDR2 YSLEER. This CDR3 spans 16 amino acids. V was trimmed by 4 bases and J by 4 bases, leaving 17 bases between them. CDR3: CASSPEWGRLYNEQFF. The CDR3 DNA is TGCGCCAGCAGCCCAGAGTGGGGTCGTCTATACAATGAGCAGTTCTTC.

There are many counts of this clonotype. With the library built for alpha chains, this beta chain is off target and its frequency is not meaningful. The CDR3 DNA reads as TGCAGCGTTGGGGAAACTAATGAAAAACTGTTTTTT. It translates to CSVGETNEKLFF. The rearrangement joins TRBV29-1 to TRBJ1-4, with D unclear. V gave up 4 bases and J gave up 1 base, with 4 bases separating them. CDR1 is SQVTM, CDR2 ANQGSEA, per germline. The CDR3 length is 12 residues. The whole variable domain, remainder taken from reference TRBV29-1 and TRBJ1-4, is SAVISQKPSRDICQRGTSLTIQCQVDSQVTMMFWYRQQPGQSLTLIATANQGSEATYESGFVIDKFPISRPNLTFSTLTVSNMSPEDSSIYLCSVGETNEKLFFGSGTQLSVL.

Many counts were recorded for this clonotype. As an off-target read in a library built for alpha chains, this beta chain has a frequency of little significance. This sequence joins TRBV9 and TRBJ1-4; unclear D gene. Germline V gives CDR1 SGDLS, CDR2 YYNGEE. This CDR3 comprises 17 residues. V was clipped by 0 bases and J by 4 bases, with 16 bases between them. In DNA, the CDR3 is TGTGCCAGCAGCGTAGGGGCAGCATTGGGGAGTAATGAAAAACTGTTTTTT. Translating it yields CASSVGAALGSNEKLFF.

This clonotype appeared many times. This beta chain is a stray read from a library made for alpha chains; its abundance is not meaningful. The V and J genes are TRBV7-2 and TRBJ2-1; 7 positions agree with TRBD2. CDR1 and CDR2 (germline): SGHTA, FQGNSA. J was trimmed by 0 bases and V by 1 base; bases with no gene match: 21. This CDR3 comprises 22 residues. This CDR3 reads CASSLVTLNSGKEANSYNEQFF. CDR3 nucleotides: TGTGCCAGCAGCTTAGTCACCCTTAACAGCGGGAAAGAGGCTAACTCCTACAATGAGCAGTTCTTC.

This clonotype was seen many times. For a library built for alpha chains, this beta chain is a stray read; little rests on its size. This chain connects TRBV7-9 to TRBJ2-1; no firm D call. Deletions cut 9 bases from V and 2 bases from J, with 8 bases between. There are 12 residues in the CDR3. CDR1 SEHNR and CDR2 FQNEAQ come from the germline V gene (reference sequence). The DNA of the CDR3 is TGTGCCAGTTGTTTGGCCTACAATGAGCAGTTCTTC. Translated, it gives CASCLAYNEQFF.

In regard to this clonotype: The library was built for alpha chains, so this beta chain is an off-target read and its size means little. CDR3 sequence: CAWSEGPQETQYF. In DNA form, the CDR3 reads TGTGCCTGGAGTGAAGGGCCTCAAGAGACCCAGTACTTC. The chain employs TRBV30 and TRBJ2-5; D gene uncertain. The germline CDR1 and CDR2 sequences are GTSNPN and SVGIG (reference sequence). The CDR3 consists of 13 residues. Trimming removed 1 base at V and 2 bases at J, with 8 bases between. The whole variable domain, filled in from reference TRBV30 and TRBJ2-5, reads SQTIHQWPATLVQPVGSPLSLECTVEGTSNPNLYWYRQAAGRGLQLLFYSVGIGQISSEVPQNLSASRPQDRQFILSSKKLLLSDSGFYLCAWSEGPQETQYFGPGTRLLVL.